Listed here are 21 T cell receptor beta chains from one sample, sequenced in a study of CD8 T cells in ankylosing spondylitis. The study's findings and limits: Ankylosing spondylitis blood seemed to carry a telltale TCR beta motif made of several highly homologous variants.

These receptors lack a known antigen. TCRdb reanalysed the 5' RACE reads using MiXCR and keeps one entry per CDR3 protein. Here the sample spans 100,000 to 150,000 distinct CDR3 sequences, roughly a sixth being singletons. Sequenced material: blood, either unsorted or a sorted T cell fraction (not recorded which). The receptor set was obtained from a male donor with ankylosing spondylitis.

The chain uses TRBV12-3 or TRBV12-4 and TRBJ1-1; unclear D gene. This CDR3 is 13 amino acids long. V was shortened by 2 bases and J by 4 bases, with 8 bases between the two germline ends. Written as DNA, the CDR3 is TGTGCCAGCAGTTTATATGTCAGCACTGAAGCTTTCTTT. Translation gives CASSLYVSTEAFF.

V gene TRBV29-1 combines with J gene TRBJ2-7; 10 nucleotides line up with TRBD2. Germline CDR1 reads SQVTM; CDR2 reads ANQGSEA. V shed 2 bases, J shed 1 base, and the junction held 11 bases outside the gene matches. This CDR3 comprises 17 residues. CDR3 loop: CSVEIAGGYRGSYEQYF. The CDR3 nucleotides are TGCAGCGTTGAAATAGCGGGAGGTTACCGGGGGTCCTACGAGCAGTACTTC.

There are a few counts of this clonotype. The chain's CDR3 is CASDGNHTGELFF. Written as DNA, the CDR3 is TGTGCCAGCGACGGGAATCACACCGGGGAGCTGTTTTTT. The rearrangement links TRBV12-3 or TRBV12-4 to TRBJ2-2, with a tentative D call TRBD2 (5 bases). Trimming took off 8 bases at V and 3 bases at J, with 10 bases between the two ends. This CDR3 has 13 amino acids.

This clonotype was counted ten times or more. The chain links TRBV7-9 to TRBJ2-7, with TRBD2 as a possible D gene (5 bases). The CDR3 is made up of 15 amino acids. CDR1 and CDR2 from the germline V gene are SEHNR and FQNEAQ (reference sequence). Trimming stripped 3 bases from V and 3 bases from J, with 15 bases between. CDR3 sequence (DNA): TGTGCCAGCAGCTTGACCTCGGGGTTGAACTACGAGCAGTACTTC. Translated, it gives CASSLTSGLNYEQYF.

This clonotype appeared many times. CDR3 bases: TGTGCCAGCAGCTCCTACCCGGGTTTGTCCGGGGAGCTGTTTTTT. This translates into CASSSYPGLSGELFF. The chain is built from TRBV7-3 and TRBJ2-2; D not resolved. The CDR3 sequence is 15 residues long. CDR1 and CDR2 (germline): SGHTA, FQGTGA. Trimming stripped 4 bases from V and 6 bases from J, with 15 bases between. Based on the CDR3 plus reference TRBV7-3 and TRBJ2-2, the full variable domain is GAGVSQTPSNKVTEKGKYVELRCDPISGHTALYWYRQSLGQGPEFLIYFQGTGAADDSGLPNDRFFAVRPEGSVSTLKIQRTERGDSAVYLCASSSYPGLSGELFFGEGSRLTVL.

The gene calls are TRBV20-1 and TRBJ2-3, with TRBD2 identical over 9 bases. With 1 base clipped from V and 3 bases from J, the junction kept 2 bases outside the gene matches. CDR1 is DFQATT, CDR2 SNEGSKA, per germline (reference sequence). CDR3 length equals 14 residues. CDR3 sequence reads: CSARGLADTDTQYF. CDR3 sequence (DNA): TGCAGTGCTAGAGGACTAGCGGATACAGATACGCAGTATTTT.

The V call is TRBV7-9, the J call TRBJ2-1; a weak D match, TRBD2 (5 bases). The germline V and J ends were trimmed by 7 bases and 1 base, with 8 bases remaining between them. The CDR3 covers 13 residues. Germline CDR1 reads SEHNR; CDR2 reads FQNEAQ (reference sequence). CDR3 loop: CASIGESYNEQFF. CDR3 coding DNA: TGTGCCAGCATTGGGGAGTCCTACAATGAGCAGTTCTTC.

A note on this clonotype: One end of the junction fails to match germline, which may point to a read error. This sequence joins TRBV5-6 and TRBJ2-1; D unresolved. The V gene's germline CDR1 is SGHDT and CDR2 YYEEEE. The CDR3 totals 14 residues. CDR3 bases: TGTGCCAGGAGCTTCGGGCAATTCTACAATGAGCAGTTCTTC. This sequence encodes CARSFGQFYNEQFF. The full variable domain, rest sourced from reference TRBV5-6 and TRBJ2-1, is DAGVTQSPTHLIKTRGQQVTLRCSPKSGHDTVSWYQQALGQGPQFIFQYYEEEERQRGNFPDRFSGHQFPNYSSELNVNALLLGDSALYLCARSFGQFYNEQFFGPGTRLTVL.

This clonotype has just a few counts. J is TRBJ1-1 and V is TRBV7-9; perhaps TRBD1 as D (5 bases). From germline, CDR1 is SEHNR and CDR2 FQNEAQ (reference sequence). There are 14 residues in the CDR3. V was shortened by 3 bases and J by 8 bases, with 16 bases between the two germline ends. CDR3 DNA: TGTGCCAGCAGCTTTTCAGGGCGAGAGGCGGAAGCTTTCTTT. It encodes CASSFSGREAEAFF.

The chain uses TRBV29-1 and TRBJ1-1, with TRBD1 matching over 7 bases. Germline CDR1 is SQVTM and CDR2 is ANQGSEA. Trimming removed 5 bases from V and 6 bases from J; junction bases left unmatched: 6. The CDR3 loop spans 12 amino acids. CDR3 DNA: TGCAGCGTTCTGACAGGGTGGGCTGAAGCTTTCTTT. Translation: CSVLTGWAEAFF.

This chain uses TRBV24-1 with TRBJ2-2; TRBD2 might be the D (6 bases). The V end lost 9 bases, the J end lost 2 bases, and 15 bases lay between the germline ends. There are 15 residues in the CDR3. Germline assignment: CDR1 KGHDR and CDR2 SFDVKD. Here the CDR3 DNA reads TGTGCCACCCGGGGGTTGCGGGGAAACACCGGGGAGCTGTTTTTT. It translates to CATRGLRGNTGELFF.

The chain employs TRBV10-3 and TRBJ1-1; D is undetermined. The germline gives CDR1 ENHRY, CDR2 SYGVKD. Trimming took off 4 bases at V and 1 base at J, with 7 bases between the two ends. The CDR3 runs to 13 residues. CDR3 residues: CAISGASNTEAFF. CDR3 sequence (DNA): TGTGCCATCAGTGGAGCATCGAACACTGAAGCTTTCTTT.

The rearrangement uses TRBV7-9 and TRBJ1-5; no firm D call. Trimming left V 4 bases short and J 5 bases short, with 9 bases between. This CDR3 has 13 amino acids. Per the germline V gene, CDR1 is SEHNR and CDR2 is FQNEAQ (reference sequence). The CDR3 coding sequence is TGTGCCAGCAGCTCGGGAACGGATCAGCCCCAGCATTTT. Its protein product is CASSSGTDQPQHF. Combining the CDR3 with reference TRBV7-9 and TRBJ1-5 gives the whole variable domain DTGVSQNPRHKITKRGQNVTFRCDPISEHNRLYWYRQTLGQGPEFLTYFQNEAQLEKSRLLSDRFSAERPKGSFSTLEIQRTEQGDSAMYLCASSSGTDQPQHFGDGTRLSIL.

This clonotype has just a few counts. This sequence joins TRBV5-1 and TRBJ2-7; TRBD1 agrees at 7 bases. The CDR3 covers 13 residues. CDR1 and CDR2 (germline): SGHRS, YFSETQ. V shed 4 bases and J 4 bases; nucleotides not matched to a gene: 5. The CDR3: CASSQGTAYEQYF. DNA for the CDR3: TGCGCCAGCAGCCAAGGGACAGCTTACGAGCAGTACTTC.

This clonotype was detected a few times. The V call is TRBV25-1, the J call TRBJ2-2; the D is unclear. V lost 1 base, J lost 6 bases, and 3 bases lay in between. Germline V gene lookup returns CDR1 MGHDK and CDR2 SYGVNS. This CDR3 comprises 12 residues. Written as DNA, the CDR3 is TGTGCCAGCAGTGAATCACCCGGGGAGCTGTTTTTT. Translated: CASSESPGELFF.

V gene TRBV4-1 combines with J gene TRBJ1-1, with no clear D. The CDR3 is 14 amino acids. Per germline, CDR1 MGHRA and CDR2 YSYEKL. Trimming took off 0 bases at V and 7 bases at J, with 12 bases between the two ends. DNA for the CDR3: TGCGCCAGCAGCCAAGACGGTGGGTCTATTGAAGCTTTCTTT. Translation: CASSQDGGSIEAFF.

The chain joins TRBV11-3 to TRBJ2-1, with 9 bases that match TRBD2. This CDR3 spans 16 amino acids. The V segment lost 5 bases and the J segment 4 bases; nucleotides outside the gene matches: 9. CDR1 and CDR2 (germline): SGHNT, YENEEA. The CDR3 coding sequence is TGTGCCAGCAGCAGACCGGGACTAGCAAAGTACAATGAGCAGTTCTTC. Its protein is CASSRPGLAKYNEQFF.

This clonotype was seen more than once but under ten times. The rearrangement links TRBV12-3 or TRBV12-4 to TRBJ2-7; 8 positions match TRBD2. This CDR3 contains 12 residues. Losses at the gene ends were 5 bases for V and 6 bases for J; bases not matched to a gene: 3. CDR3 in DNA: TGTGCCAGCAGTGGGGGACTAGGCGAGCAGTACTTC. This encodes CASSGGLGEQYF.

This clonotype was seen repeatedly, ten times or more. The chain has TRBV12-3 or TRBV12-4 and TRBJ2-6; 7 bases map to TRBD1. This CDR3 has 17 residues. Trimming at V came to 5 bases and at J to 3 bases, leaving 10 bases not matched to a gene. In DNA, the CDR3 is TGTGCCAGCAGTCTTACATACACAGGGGTTGGGGCCAACGTCCTGACTTTC. Protein sequence: CASSLTYTGVGANVLTF.

The CDR3 DNA is TGTGCCACCAGCGCATCCCGGGACAGGGTCTACAATGAGCAGTTCTTC. It codes for CATSASRDRVYNEQFF. The chain carries TRBV15 and TRBJ2-1; the match to TRBD1 covers 9 bases. Trimming cost V 5 bases and J 3 bases; bases outside gene matches: 8. Germline-derived CDR1 and CDR2 are LNHNV and YYDKDF (reference sequence). This CDR3 region has 16 residues. The variable domain in full, completed from reference TRBV15 and TRBJ2-1, reads DAMVIQNPRYQVTQFGKPVTLSCSQTLNHNVMYWYQQKSSQAPKLLFHYYDKDFNNEADTPDNFQSRRPNTSFCFLDIRSPGLGDTAMYLCATSASRDRVYNEQFFGPGTRLTVL.

This clonotype was found many times. The chain couples TRBV20-1 to TRBJ2-1; maybe TRBD2 (5 bases). The germline V and J ends were trimmed by 6 bases and 2 bases, with 17 bases remaining between them. The V gene's germline CDR1 is DFQATT and CDR2 SNEGSKA (reference sequence). This CDR3 contains 15 residues. The chain's CDR3 is CSAKRRRFTYNEQFF. The CDR3, as DNA: TGCAGTGCCAAAAGAAGGAGGTTCACCTACAATGAGCAGTTCTTC.